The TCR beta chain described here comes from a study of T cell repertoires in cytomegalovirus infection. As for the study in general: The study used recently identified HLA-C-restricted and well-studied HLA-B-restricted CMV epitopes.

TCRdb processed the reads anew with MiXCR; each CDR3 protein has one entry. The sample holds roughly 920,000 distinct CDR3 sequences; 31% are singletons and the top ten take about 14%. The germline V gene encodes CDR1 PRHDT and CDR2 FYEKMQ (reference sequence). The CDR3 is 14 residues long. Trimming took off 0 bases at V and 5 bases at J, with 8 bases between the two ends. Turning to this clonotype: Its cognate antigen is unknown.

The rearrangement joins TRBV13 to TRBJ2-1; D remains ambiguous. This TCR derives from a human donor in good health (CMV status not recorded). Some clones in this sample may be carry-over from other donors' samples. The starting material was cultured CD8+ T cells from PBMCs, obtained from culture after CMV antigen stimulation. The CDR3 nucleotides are TGTGCCAGCAGCTTAGGCCGCTCGAACAATGAGCAGTTCTTC. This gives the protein CASSLGRSNNEQFF. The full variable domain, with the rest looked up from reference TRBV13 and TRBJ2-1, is AAGVIQSPRHLIKEKRETATLKCYPIPRHDTVYWYQQGPGQDPQFLISFYEKMQSDKGSIPDRFSAQQFSDYHSELNMSSLELGDSALYFCASSLGRSNNEQFFGPGTRLTVL.